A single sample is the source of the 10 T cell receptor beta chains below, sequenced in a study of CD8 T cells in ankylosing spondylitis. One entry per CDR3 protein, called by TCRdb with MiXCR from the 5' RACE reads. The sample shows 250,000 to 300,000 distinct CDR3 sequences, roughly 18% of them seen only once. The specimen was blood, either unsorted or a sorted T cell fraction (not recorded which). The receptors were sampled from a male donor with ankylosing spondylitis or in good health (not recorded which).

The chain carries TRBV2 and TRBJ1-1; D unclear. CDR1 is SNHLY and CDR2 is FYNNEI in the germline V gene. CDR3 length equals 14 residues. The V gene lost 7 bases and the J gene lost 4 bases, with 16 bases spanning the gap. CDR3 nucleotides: TGTGCCAGCACCCCTCATGAGGGAAGCACTGAAGCTTTCTTT. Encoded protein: CASTPHEGSTEAFF.

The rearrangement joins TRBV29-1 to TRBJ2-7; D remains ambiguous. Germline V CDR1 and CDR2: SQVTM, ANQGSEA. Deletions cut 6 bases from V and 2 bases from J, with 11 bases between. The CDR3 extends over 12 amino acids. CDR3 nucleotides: TGCAGCGTCCGAAATGGGGCCTACGAGCAGTACTTC. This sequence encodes CSVRNGAYEQYF.

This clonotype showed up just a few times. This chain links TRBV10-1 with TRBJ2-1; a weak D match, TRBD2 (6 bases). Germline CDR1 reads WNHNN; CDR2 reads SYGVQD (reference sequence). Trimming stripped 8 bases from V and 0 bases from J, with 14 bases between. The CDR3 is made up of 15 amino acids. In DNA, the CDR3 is TGCGCCAGCTCCAGGGACTTGAGCTCCTACAATGAGCAGTTCTTC. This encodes CASSRDLSSYNEQFF.

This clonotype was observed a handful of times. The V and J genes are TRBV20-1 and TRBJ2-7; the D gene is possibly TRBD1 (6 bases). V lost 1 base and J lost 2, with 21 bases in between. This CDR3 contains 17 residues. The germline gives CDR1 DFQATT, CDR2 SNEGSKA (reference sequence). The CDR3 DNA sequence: TGCAGTGCTAGAGTGGGCGAGGTTTACAGGGTAGCCTACGAGCAGTACTTC. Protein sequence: CSARVGEVYRVAYEQYF.

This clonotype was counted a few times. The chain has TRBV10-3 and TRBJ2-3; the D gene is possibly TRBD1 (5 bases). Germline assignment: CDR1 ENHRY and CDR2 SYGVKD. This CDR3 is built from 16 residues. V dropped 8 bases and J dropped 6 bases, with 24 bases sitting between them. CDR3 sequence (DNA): TGTGCCATCGGGTTTGAGGTCGTGGGATCAGGGGATACGCAGTATTTT. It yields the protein CAIGFEVVGSGDTQYF.

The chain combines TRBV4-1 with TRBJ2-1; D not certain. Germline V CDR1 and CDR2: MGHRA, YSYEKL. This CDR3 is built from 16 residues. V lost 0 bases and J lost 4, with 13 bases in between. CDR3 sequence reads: CASSQDGRVLYNEQFF. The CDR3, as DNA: TGCGCCAGCAGCCAAGATGGCCGGGTCCTTTACAATGAGCAGTTCTTC.

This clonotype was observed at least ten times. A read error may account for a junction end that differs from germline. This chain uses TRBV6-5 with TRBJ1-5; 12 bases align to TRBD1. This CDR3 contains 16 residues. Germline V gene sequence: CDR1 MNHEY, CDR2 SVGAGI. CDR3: CASSDSGQGAGQPQHF. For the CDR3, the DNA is TGTGCCAGCAGTGACTCGGGACAGGGGGCTGGACAGCCCCAGCATTTT.

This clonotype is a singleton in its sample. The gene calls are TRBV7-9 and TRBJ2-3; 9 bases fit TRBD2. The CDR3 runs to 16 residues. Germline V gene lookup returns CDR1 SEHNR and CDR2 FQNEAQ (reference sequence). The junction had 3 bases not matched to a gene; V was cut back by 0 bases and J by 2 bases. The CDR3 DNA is TGTGCCAGCAGCTTAGCCGGGACTAGCTACACAGATACGCAGTATTTT. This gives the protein CASSLAGTSYTDTQYF.

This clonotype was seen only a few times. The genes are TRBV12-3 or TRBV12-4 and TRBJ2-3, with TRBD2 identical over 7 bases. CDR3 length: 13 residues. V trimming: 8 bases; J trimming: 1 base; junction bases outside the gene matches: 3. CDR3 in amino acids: CASGRGGTDTQYF. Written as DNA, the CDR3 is TGTGCCAGCGGACGGGGGGGCACAGATACGCAGTATTTT.

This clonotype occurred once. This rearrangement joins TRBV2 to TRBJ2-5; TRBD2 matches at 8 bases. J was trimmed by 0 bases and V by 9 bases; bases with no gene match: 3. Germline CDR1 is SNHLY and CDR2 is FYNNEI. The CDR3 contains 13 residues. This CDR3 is CASLAGNQETQYF. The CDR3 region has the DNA TGTGCCAGTTTAGCGGGAAACCAAGAGACCCAGTACTTC.